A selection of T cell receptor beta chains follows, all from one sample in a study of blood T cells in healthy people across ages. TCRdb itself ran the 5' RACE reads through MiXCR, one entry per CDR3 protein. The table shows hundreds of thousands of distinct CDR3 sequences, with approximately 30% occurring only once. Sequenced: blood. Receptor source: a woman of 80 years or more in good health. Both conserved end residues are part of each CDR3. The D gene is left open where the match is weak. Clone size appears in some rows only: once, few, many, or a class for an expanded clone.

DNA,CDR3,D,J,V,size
TGCGCCAGCAGCCCCATCCTGACCGGTACCACCTACGAGCAGTACTTC,CASSPILTGTTYEQYF,.,TRBJ2-7,TRBV4-3,many
TGCGCCAGCAGCCCGACTAGCGGGGCCCAGGACACCGGGGAGCTGTTTTTT,CASSPTSGAQDTGELFF,TRBD2,TRBJ2-2,TRBV5-1,.
TGCAGCGTTGTCGTTGGGACAGGGAGTGAGCAGTTCTTC,CSVVVGTGSEQFF,TRBD1,TRBJ2-1,TRBV29-1,.
TGTGCCAGCAGGTCAACAGGGGTCGTATCAGATACGCAGTATTTT,CASRSTGVVSDTQYF,TRBD1,TRBJ2-3,TRBV2,many
TGTGCCAGCAGCCAAGAAGGGACTAGAAATGAGCAGTTCTTC,CASSQEGTRNEQFF,TRBD2,TRBJ2-1,TRBV4-2,many
TGTGCCAGCAGTTACTCGATACGGCAGGGGATCGCAGATACGCAGTATTTT,CASSYSIRQGIADTQYF,.,TRBJ2-3,TRBV6-6,many
TGTGCCAGCAGCGTCCCCCCGAAAGAGGACGAGCAGTACTTC,CASSVPPKEDEQYF,.,TRBJ2-7,TRBV5-6,many
TGTGCCTGGACTCCGGGTTGGACTAATGAAAAACTGTTTTTT,CAWTPGWTNEKLFF,.,TRBJ1-4,TRBV30,.
TGTGCCAGCAGTGAATCCAGATACAGGGGGCGCATCACCGGGGAGCTGTTTTTT,CASSESRYRGRITGELFF,TRBD1,TRBJ2-2,TRBV25-1,.
TGTGCCAGCAGCACCGTAGCGGGGTCTGGCGAGCAGTACTTC,CASSTVAGSGEQYF,TRBD2,TRBJ2-7,TRBV7-9,few
TGTGCCAGCAGCCCGACTAGCCGAGAGACCCAGTACTTC,CASSPTSRETQYF,TRBD2,TRBJ2-5,TRBV14,.
TGCAGTGCTAGATCCGGGGCTAGCACAGATACGCAGTATTTT,CSARSGASTDTQYF,.,TRBJ2-3,TRBV20-1,many
TGCGCCAGCAGCTTGTATCAGGGGGCCGGGGAGCTGTTTTTT,CASSLYQGAGELFF,TRBD1,TRBJ2-2,TRBV5-1,many
TGCAGTGCTAGAGATAGGGACAGTTACTCCCACGAGCAGTACTTC,CSARDRDSYSHEQYF,TRBD1,TRBJ2-7,TRBV20-1,.
TGCGCCAGCAGCTTAGGGGCAGCCAACACCGGGGAGCTGTTTTTT,CASSLGAANTGELFF,.,TRBJ2-2,TRBV5-1,.
TGTGCCTGGGGGGTCGGGTACAACACTGAAGCTTTCTTT,CAWGVGYNTEAFF,.,TRBJ1-1,TRBV30,.
TGTGCCAGCAGTTCCCTGACTGAAGCTTTCTTT,CASSSLTEAFF,.,TRBJ1-1,TRBV6-2/TRBV6-3,few
TGCAGTGCTAGAGATCACAGGGGGCCCGACCTCTTGAACACTGAAGCTTTCTTT,CSARDHRGPDLLNTEAFF,TRBD1,TRBJ1-1,TRBV20-1,.
TGTGCCATCAGTGAGTCGAAACCCGGTAGCAATCAGCTCCAGCATTTT,CAISESKPGSNQLQHF,.,TRBJ1-5,TRBV10-3,.
TGCGCCAGCAGCCGTACACAGGGGGAAGCTTTCTTT,CASSRTQGEAFF,TRBD1,TRBJ1-1,TRBV4-3,many
TGCAGTGCTAGATACCGGCAGGGTTGGTCAGATACGCAGTATTTT,CSARYRQGWSDTQYF,.,TRBJ2-3,TRBV20-1,many
TGTGCCACCAGCAGAGGAGGGGCGACAGGGGGCGATCAGCCCCAGCATTTT,CATSRGGATGGDQPQHF,TRBD1,TRBJ1-5,TRBV15,.
TGTGCCAGCAGTGGATCCTGGGACTTCCAAGAGACCCAGTACTTC,CASSGSWDFQETQYF,.,TRBJ2-5,TRBV25-1,.
TGTGCCAGCAGCTTAGCTTTCTTCGAGGGCTACACCTTC,CASSLAFFEGYTF,.,TRBJ1-2,TRBV7-8,many
TGTGCCAGCAGTTTAGATGCCCGAGGGGCGCGCAATCAGCCCCAGCATTTT,CASSLDARGARNQPQHF,.,TRBJ1-5,TRBV12-3/TRBV12-4,.
TGTGCCAGCAAGGAGAACACTGAAGCTTTCTTT,CASKENTEAFF,.,TRBJ1-1,TRBV25-1,few
TGCGCCAGCAGCTTGGACACAAGCTCCTACGAGCAGTACTTC,CASSLDTSSYEQYF,.,TRBJ2-7,TRBV5-1,.
TGTGCCAGCAGCCGACCTGGGAGTAGCAGGGCCACTGAAGCTTTCTTT,CASSRPGSSRATEAFF,.,TRBJ1-1,TRBV7-2,few
TGTGCCAGCACCCCAGTGTCCGGTCCCAGGTTCTTC,CASTPVSGPRFF,.,TRBJ2-1,TRBV7-9,.
TGTGCCAGCAGCTTAGAGAGCACAGATACGCAGTATTTT,CASSLESTDTQYF,.,TRBJ2-3,TRBV7-9,many
TGTGCCAGCAGCCAGAACGAACTAAGGACAGGGTTTATCCTGGGGATTTACAATGAGCAGTTCTTC,CASSQNELRTGFILGIYNEQFF,TRBD1,TRBJ2-1,TRBV14,.
TGTGCCAGCAGCCCCTCCCTTAGCGGGGGAGAGCAGTTCTTC,CASSPSLSGGEQFF,TRBD2,TRBJ2-1,TRBV7-2,.
TGTGCCAGCAGCCCCCACGGCGATACTGAAGCTTTCTTT,CASSPHGDTEAFF,.,TRBJ1-1,TRBV5-5,.
TGTGCCAGCAGCCCAACTTTAGCGGGGGCTTCCAAAAACATTCAGTACTTC,CASSPTLAGASKNIQYF,TRBD2,TRBJ2-4,TRBV7-2,many
TGTGCCAGCAGCCAGGTAGCGGCGGATGGCTACGAGCAGTACTTC,CASSQVAADGYEQYF,.,TRBJ2-7,TRBV7-3,.
TGCAGTGCCAGCAGCGGGGATACGCAGTATTTT,CSASSGDTQYF,.,TRBJ2-3,TRBV20-1,few
TGTGCCAGCAGCTTCGCGGGCCCCCTTAATAGGAATGAGCAGTTCTTC,CASSFAGPLNRNEQFF,.,TRBJ2-1,TRBV12-3/TRBV12-4,.
TGTGCCAGTAGAACCCTCCGGATTACGGGACAGAGCTATGGCTACACCTTC,CASRTLRITGQSYGYTF,TRBD1,TRBJ1-2,TRBV19,.
TGCGCCAGCAGCCAAGTCGACATGGGACTAGCGGGAGGACATGAGCAGTTCTTC,CASSQVDMGLAGGHEQFF,TRBD2,TRBJ2-1,TRBV4-1,.
TGTGCCTGGGGAGGACACAACCAAGAGACCCAGTACTTC,CAWGGHNQETQYF,.,TRBJ2-5,TRBV30,few
TGTGCCAGCAGCTTAGATCCGGGACAGGGCTACGAGCAGTACTTC,CASSLDPGQGYEQYF,TRBD1,TRBJ2-7,TRBV11-3,many
TGTGCCAGCAGTCAAGAGGGACAGGCTTTCTACGAGCAGTACTTC,CASSQEGQAFYEQYF,TRBD1,TRBJ2-7,TRBV12-3/TRBV12-4,many
TGTGCCAGCAGTGTAGCAAGCACAGATACGCAGTATTTT,CASSVASTDTQYF,.,TRBJ2-3,TRBV25-1,.
TGTGCCAGCAGCTTTGTCGGGGGCGAGCAGTACTTC,CASSFVGGEQYF,.,TRBJ2-7,TRBV7-2,many
TGTGCCAGTAGTATAACAGCGGGGGGTTACAATGAGCAGTTCTTC,CASSITAGGYNEQFF,TRBD2,TRBJ2-1,TRBV19,many
TGTGCCAGTGGGCTTGGCGCCGGGGGCACTGAAGCTTTCTTT,CASGLGAGGTEAFF,.,TRBJ1-1,TRBV12-3/TRBV12-4,.
TGTGCCAGCACCATAACTTCGGCGGGAGCGGGCACAGATACGCAGTATTTT,CASTITSAGAGTDTQYF,TRBD2,TRBJ2-3,TRBV7-2,.
TGCAGCGTTGAAGAGGCAGGCGGACGTGGCTACACCTTC,CSVEEAGGRGYTF,.,TRBJ1-2,TRBV29-1,many
TGTGCCAGCTCACCATTAGGGACAGACGAAAAACTGTTTTTT,CASSPLGTDEKLFF,TRBD1,TRBJ1-4,TRBV18,few
TGTGCCAGCAGTTTGGGGCGGGGGGTGGGGAGTGAGCAGTTCTTC,CASSLGRGVGSEQFF,TRBD2,TRBJ2-1,TRBV12-3/TRBV12-4,many
TGTGCCTGGAGTGTACAGGCGGCTGATGAAAAACTGTTTTTT,CAWSVQAADEKLFF,.,TRBJ1-4,TRBV30,few
TGTGCCAGCAGGCCGGGACACTACGGCTCTGGGGCCTACAATGAGCAGTTCTTC,CASRPGHYGSGAYNEQFF,.,TRBJ2-1,TRBV6-1,once
TGTGCCAGCACTAGGCGGGGACGCTATAATTCACCCCTCCACTTT,CASTRRGRYNSPLHF,.,TRBJ1-6,TRBV28,many